The entry below describes one TCR beta chain. The table came from immunoSEQ multiplex PCR; TCRdb's copy has only in-frame clones and leaves some out. The data hold over 120,000 clones, with about 94% observed a single time. Germline V CDR1 and CDR2: SGHRS, YFSETQ. This CDR3 is 14 amino acids long. Trimming cost V 2 bases and J 1 base, with 9 bases left between them. This specimen belongs to a study of control samples from healthy donors and cancer patients. The V and J genes are TRBV5-1 and TRBJ1-1, with D possibly TRBD1 on 6 matching bases. The source of this sequence is a man between 60 and 75 years old with colorectal cancer. The material sequenced was PBMCs. For the CDR3, the DNA is TGCGCCAGCAGCTTACGACAGGCGAACACTGAAGCTTTCTTT. Residues: CASSLRQANTEAFF.